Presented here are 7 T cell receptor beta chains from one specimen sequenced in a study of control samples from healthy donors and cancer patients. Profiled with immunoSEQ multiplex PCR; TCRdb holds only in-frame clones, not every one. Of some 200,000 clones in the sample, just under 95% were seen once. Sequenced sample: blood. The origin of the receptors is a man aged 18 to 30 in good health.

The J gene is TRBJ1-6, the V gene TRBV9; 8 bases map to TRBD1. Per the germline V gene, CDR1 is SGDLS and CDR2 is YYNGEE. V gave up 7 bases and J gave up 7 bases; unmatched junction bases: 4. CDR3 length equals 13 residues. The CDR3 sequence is CASSDRVNSPLHF. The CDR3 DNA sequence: TGTGCCAGCTCGGACAGGGTAAATTCACCCCTCCACTTT.

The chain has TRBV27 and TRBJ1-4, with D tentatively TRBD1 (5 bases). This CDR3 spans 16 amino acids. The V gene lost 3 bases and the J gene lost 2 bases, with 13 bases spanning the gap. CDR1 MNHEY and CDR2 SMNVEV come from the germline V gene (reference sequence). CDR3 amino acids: CASSFQGGWTNEKLFF. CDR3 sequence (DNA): TGTGCCAGCAGTTTCCAGGGAGGTTGGACTAATGAAAAACTGTTTTTT. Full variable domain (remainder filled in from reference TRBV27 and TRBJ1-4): EAQVTQNPRYLITVTGKKLTVTCSQNMNHEYMSWYRQDPGLGLRQIYYSMNVEVTDKGDVPEGYKVSRKEKRNFPLILESPSPNQTSLYFCASSFQGGWTNEKLFFGSGTQLSVL.

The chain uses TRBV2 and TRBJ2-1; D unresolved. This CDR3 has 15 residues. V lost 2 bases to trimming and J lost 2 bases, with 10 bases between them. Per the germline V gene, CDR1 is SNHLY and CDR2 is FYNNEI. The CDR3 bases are TGTGCCAGCAGTGAATCAGGCCTCACCTACAATGAGCAGTTCTTC. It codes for CASSESGLTYNEQFF.

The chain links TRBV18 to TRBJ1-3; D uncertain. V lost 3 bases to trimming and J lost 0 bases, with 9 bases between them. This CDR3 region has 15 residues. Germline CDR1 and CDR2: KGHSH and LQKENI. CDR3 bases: TGTGCCAGCTCACCGCGGACGGTCTCTGGAAACACCATATATTTT. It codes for CASSPRTVSGNTIYF.

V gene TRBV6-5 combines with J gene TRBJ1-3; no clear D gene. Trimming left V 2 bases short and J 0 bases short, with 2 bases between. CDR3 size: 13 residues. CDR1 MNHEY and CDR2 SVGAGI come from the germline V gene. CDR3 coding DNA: TGTGCCAGCAGTTACAACTCTGGAAACACCATATATTTT. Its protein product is CASSYNSGNTIYF.

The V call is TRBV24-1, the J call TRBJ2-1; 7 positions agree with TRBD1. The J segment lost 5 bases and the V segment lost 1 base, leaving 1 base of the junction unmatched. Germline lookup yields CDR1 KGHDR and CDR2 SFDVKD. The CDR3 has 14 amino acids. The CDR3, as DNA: TGTGCCACCAGTGATTTCGGACAGGACAATGAGCAGTTCTTC. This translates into CATSDFGQDNEQFF.

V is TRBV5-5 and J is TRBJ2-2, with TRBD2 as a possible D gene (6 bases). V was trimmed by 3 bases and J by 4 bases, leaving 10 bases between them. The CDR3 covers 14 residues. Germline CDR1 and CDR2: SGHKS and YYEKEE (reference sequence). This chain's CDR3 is CASSYDGGTGELFF. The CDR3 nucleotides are TGTGCCAGCAGCTACGACGGGGGCACCGGGGAGCTGTTTTTT.